This is a list of T cell receptor beta chains from one sample in a study of breast tumors, draining lymph nodes, adjacent tissues. TCRdb called the multiplex PCR reads again in MiXCR, with one record for every CDR3 protein. The sample contains about 230,000 distinct CDR3 sequences, approximately 30% of which appear only once. What was sequenced was axillary lymph node tissue. The receptors stem from a female donor with breast cancer. Some clones in this sample may be carry-over from other donors' samples. Each CDR3 is given with its conserved first and last residue. D genes are given only for firm matches. Clone size appears in some rows only: once, few, many, or a class for an expanded clone.

d_call | j_call | v_call | clone_size | cdr3_nt | cdr3_aa
. | TRBJ1-1 | TRBV19 | few | TGTGCCAGTAGTCAAAGGTGGGGGGGTGGTGAAACTGAAGCTTTCTTT | CASSQRWGGGETEAFF
. | TRBJ1-1 | TRBV9 | . | TGTGCCAGCAGCGTATCGGATGTGAACACTGAAGCTTTCTTT | CASSVSDVNTEAFF
. | TRBJ2-6 | TRBV11-2 | . | TGTGCCAGCTCATTGACCAGCGTCCTGACTTTC | CASSLTSVLTF
TRBD2 | TRBJ2-3 | TRBV20-1 | many | TGCAGTGCTAGTCATATAGCGGGGATCACAGATACGCAGTATTTT | CSASHIAGITDTQYF
TRBD1 | TRBJ1-5 | TRBV7-9 | . | TGTGCCAGCAGCAGCGATCGGGGCACAGGGGGCCAGCCCCAGCATTTT | CASSSDRGTGGQPQHF
TRBD2 | TRBJ2-3 | TRBV15 | . | TGTGCCACCAGCAGACTGACCGGGACTATAAGCACAGATACGCAGTATTTT | CATSRLTGTISTDTQYF
TRBD1 | TRBJ2-6 | TRBV24-1 | . | TGTGCCACCAGTGATCCCGGGGGACAGGGGGCTATGGGGGCCAACGTCCTGACTTTC | CATSDPGGQGAMGANVLTF
TRBD2 | TRBJ2-3 | TRBV2 | . | TGTGCCAGCGGGAGGGCGCTAGCGGGGAGCACAGATACGCAGTATTTT | CASGRALAGSTDTQYF
. | TRBJ1-1 | TRBV5-4 | . | TGTGCCAGCAGCTTGACCCCCAGGATGAACACTGAAGCTTTCTTT | CASSLTPRMNTEAFF
. | TRBJ1-2 | TRBV6-1 | few | TGTGCCAGCAGTGAACCTGGGACTTCGTCCGCTAACTATGGCTACACCTTC | CASSEPGTSSANYGYTF
TRBD2 | TRBJ2-5 | TRBV7-6 | few | TGTGCCAGCAGCCCTCGGACTAGCGGGCAAGAGACCCAGCACTTC | CASSPRTSGQETQHF
. | TRBJ2-7 | TRBV24-1 | . | TGTGCCCCGAGGAGGGGTTCCTACGAGCAGTACTTC | CAPRRGSYEQYF
. | TRBJ2-2 | TRBV7-2 | many | TGTGCCAGCAGCTTAGCGACCGGGGAGCTGTTTTTT | CASSLATGELFF
. | TRBJ2-5 | TRBV20-1 | many | TGCAGTGCTAGTGTGAGGGGTTTCCCAGAGACCCAGTACTTC | CSASVRGFPETQYF
. | TRBJ2-3 | TRBV12-3/TRBV12-4 | . | TGTGCCTGCAGGACCTATAGGGCAGATACGCAGTATTTT | CACRTYRADTQYF
TRBD1 | TRBJ2-2 | TRBV12-3/TRBV12-4 | many | TGTGCCAGCAGGACAGGGTTGGCCACCGGGGAGCTGTTTTTT | CASRTGLATGELFF
. | TRBJ1-5 | TRBV19 | many | TGTGCCAGTAGCCCCAGGGGTCGGAGCAATCAGCCCCAGCATTTT | CASSPRGRSNQPQHF
TRBD2 | TRBJ2-7 | TRBV6-2/TRBV6-3 | . | TGTGCCAGCAGTTGCGCCGGGGGGATCTACGAGCAGTACTTC | CASSCAGGIYEQYF
TRBD2 | TRBJ2-7 | TRBV28 | few | TGTGCCAGCAGTTCACCAACTAGCGGGAGACCGCACGAGCAGTACTTC | CASSSPTSGRPHEQYF
. | TRBJ1-5 | TRBV6-1 | many | TGTGCCAGCTCAAAAAATCAGCCCCAGCATTTT | CASSKNQPQHF
. | TRBJ2-5 | TRBV5-1 | many | TGCGCCAGCAGCTTGGTTGGCAGCCAAGAGACCCAGTACTTC | CASSLVGSQETQYF
. | TRBJ2-3 | TRBV4-1 | many | TGCGCCAGCAGCCAAGAACGGTCTTATACGCAGTATTTT | CASSQERSYTQYF
TRBD1 | TRBJ2-1 | TRBV15 | . | TGTGCCACCAGCTTAGACCGGGACAGGACCTACAATGAGCAACTCTTC | CATSLDRDRTYNEQLF
. | TRBJ2-2 | TRBV28 | . | TGTGCCAGCAGTTTAAATAGGGCCGGGGAGCTGTTTTTT | CASSLNRAGELFF
TRBD2 | TRBJ2-3 | TRBV13 | many | TGTGCCAGCAGCCCCAGGACTAGCGGGAGTTGGGGTGCAGATACGCAGTATTTT | CASSPRTSGSWGADTQYF
. | TRBJ1-2 | TRBV28 | . | TGTGCCAGCAGTTTAGTTGGCGGGAACTATGGCTACACCTTC | CASSLVGGNYGYTF
TRBD2 | TRBJ2-3 | TRBV11-2 | many | TGTGCCAGCAGCCCGGGACTAGCGGGGGGTTATACGCAGTATTTT | CASSPGLAGGYTQYF
TRBD1 | TRBJ1-5 | TRBV19 | many | TGTGCCAGTAGTATGAGTGGCAGGGGGCTCGCCAATCAGCCCCAGCATTTT | CASSMSGRGLANQPQHF
. | TRBJ2-7 | TRBV27 | many | TGTGCCAGCAGCTCTCTCGGCGAGCAGTACTTC | CASSSLGEQYF
. | TRBJ2-7 | TRBV11-2 | many | TGTGCCAGCAGCTTCGAACCCGGGACCCCCTTTGGGTTC | CASSFEPGTPFGF
TRBD2 | TRBJ2-1 | TRBV12-3/TRBV12-4 | many | TGTGCCAGCAGTTTGCCTCACGGGGGTAGCGGGAGGGTCTATGAGCAGTTCTTC | CASSLPHGGSGRVYEQFF
. | TRBJ2-6 | TRBV4-1 | many | TGCGCCAGCAGCCAAGTTCAGGGGAACGGGGCCAACGTCCTGACTTTC | CASSQVQGNGANVLTF